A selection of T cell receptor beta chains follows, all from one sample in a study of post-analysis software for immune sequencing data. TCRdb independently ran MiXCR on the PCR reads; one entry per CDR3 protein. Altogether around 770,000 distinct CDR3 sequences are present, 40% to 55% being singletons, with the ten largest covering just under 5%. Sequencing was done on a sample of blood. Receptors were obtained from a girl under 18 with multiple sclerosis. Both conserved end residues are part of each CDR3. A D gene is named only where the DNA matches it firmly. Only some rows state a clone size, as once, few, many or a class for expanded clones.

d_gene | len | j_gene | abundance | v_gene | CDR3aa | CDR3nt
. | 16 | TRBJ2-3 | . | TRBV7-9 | CASSAPGLNEVDTQYF | TGTGCCAGCAGCGCCCCAGGTCTAAACGAGGTGGATACGCAGTATTTT
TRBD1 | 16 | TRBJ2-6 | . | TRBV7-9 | CASSWGTGFAANVLTF | TGTGCCAGCAGCTGGGGGACAGGGTTTGCGGCCAACGTCCTGACTTTC
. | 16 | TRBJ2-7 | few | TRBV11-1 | CASSLLGTATTYEQYF | TGTGCCAGCAGCTTACTCGGAACCGCTACGACGTACGAGCAGTACTTC
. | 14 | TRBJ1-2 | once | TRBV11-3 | CASSLRQTNYGYTF | TGTGCCAGCAGCTTACGACAGACGAACTATGGCTACACCTTC
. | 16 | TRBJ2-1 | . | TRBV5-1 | CASSLQTPAPTNEQFF | TGCGCCAGCAGCTTGCAGACCCCAGCCCCAACCAATGAGCAGTTCTTC
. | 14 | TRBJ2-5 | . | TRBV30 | CAALIPPGLGTQYF | TGTGCCGCACTCATCCCCCCGGGCCTCGGGACCCAGTACTTC
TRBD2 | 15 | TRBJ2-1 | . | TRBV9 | CASSASGRAYNEQFF | TGTGCCAGCAGCGCTAGCGGGAGGGCCTACAATGAGCAGTTCTTC
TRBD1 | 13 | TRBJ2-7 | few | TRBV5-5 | CASSRAGGYEQYF | TGTGCCAGCAGCCGGGCAGGGGGCTACGAGCAGTACTTC
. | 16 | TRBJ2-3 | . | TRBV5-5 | CASSFSESTSPDTQYF | TGTGCCAGCAGCTTCTCCGAATCGACTAGTCCAGATACGCAGTATTTT
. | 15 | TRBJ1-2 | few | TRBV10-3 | CAISVSRQDNYGYTF | TGTGCCATCAGTGTGTCGCGACAGGATAACTATGGCTACACCTTC
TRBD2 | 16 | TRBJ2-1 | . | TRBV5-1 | CASRSPLAGQGNEQFF | TGCGCCAGCAGATCCCCGCTAGCGGGGCAGGGGAATGAGCAGTTCTTC
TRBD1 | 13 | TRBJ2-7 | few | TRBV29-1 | CSGSRDRAGEQYF | TGCAGCGGATCCCGGGACAGGGCGGGGGAGCAGTACTTC
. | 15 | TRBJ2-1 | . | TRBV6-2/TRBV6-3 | CASSYMRDLYNEQFF | TGTGCCAGCAGTTACATGAGGGACTTATACAATGAGCAGTTCTTC
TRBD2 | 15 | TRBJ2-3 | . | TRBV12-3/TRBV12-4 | CASSFGTSGRGTQYF | TGTGCCAGCAGTTTTGGGACTAGCGGGAGAGGTACGCAGTATTTT
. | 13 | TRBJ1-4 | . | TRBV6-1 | CASKVREREKLFF | TGTGCCAGCAAGGTCCGGGAGCGGGAAAAACTGTTTTTT
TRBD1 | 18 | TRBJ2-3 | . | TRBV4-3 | CASSQEIPDRGRADTQYF | TGCGCCAGCAGCCAAGAGATCCCCGACAGGGGTCGCGCAGATACGCAGTATTTT
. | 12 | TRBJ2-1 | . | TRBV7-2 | CASSYQTSLGFF | TGTGCCAGCAGCTACCAGACTAGTCTGGGGTTCTTC
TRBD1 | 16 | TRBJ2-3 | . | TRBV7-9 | CASSLDGTGGTDTQYF | TGTGCCAGCAGCTTGGACGGGACAGGGGGCACAGATACGCAGTATTTT
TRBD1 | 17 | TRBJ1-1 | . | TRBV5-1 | CASSLGPQGTGNTEAFF | TGCGCCAGCAGCTTGGGCCCACAGGGGACTGGGAACACTGAAGCTTTCTTT
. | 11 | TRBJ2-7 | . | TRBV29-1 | CSVGQAYEQYF | TGCAGCGTTGGACAGGCCTACGAGCAGTACTTC
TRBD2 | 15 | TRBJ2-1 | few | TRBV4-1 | CASSQGAGAQNEQFF | TGCGCCAGCAGCCAAGGAGCGGGAGCACAGAATGAGCAGTTCTTC
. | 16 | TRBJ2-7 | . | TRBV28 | CASSGGTPLSSYEQYF | TGTGCCAGCAGTGGAGGGACGCCCCTGAGCTCCTACGAGCAGTACTTC
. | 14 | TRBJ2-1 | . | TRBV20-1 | CSARLLVTYNEQFF | TGCAGTGCTAGATTACTAGTTACCTACAATGAGCAGTTCTTC
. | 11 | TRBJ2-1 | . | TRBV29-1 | CSVDSRNEQFF | TGCAGCGTCGATAGCCGGAATGAGCAGTTCTTC
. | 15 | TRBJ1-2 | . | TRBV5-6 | CASSFGRGTNYGYTF | TGTGCCAGCAGCTTTGGACGTGGGACTAACTATGGCTACACCTTC
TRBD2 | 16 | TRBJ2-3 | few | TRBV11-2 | CASSIGTSGIWDTQYF | TGTGCCAGCAGCATTGGGACTAGCGGGATATGGGATACGCAGTATTTT
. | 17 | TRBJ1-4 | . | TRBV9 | CASSDDGRSATNEKLFF | TGTGCCAGCAGCGACGACGGACGGAGTGCAACTAATGAAAAACTGTTTTTT
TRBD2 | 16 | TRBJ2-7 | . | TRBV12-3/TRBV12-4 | CASSLGVAGGIHEQYF | TGTGCCAGCAGTTTAGGGGTTGCGGGAGGGATCCACGAGCAGTACTTC
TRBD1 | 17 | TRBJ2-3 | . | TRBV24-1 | CATSDRQGVRFTDTQYF | TGTGCCACCAGTGATCGACAGGGGGTTCGCTTCACAGATACGCAGTATTTT
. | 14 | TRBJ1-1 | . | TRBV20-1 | CSAPDGAMNTEAFF | TGCAGTGCTCCCGACGGGGCGATGAACACTGAAGCTTTCTTT
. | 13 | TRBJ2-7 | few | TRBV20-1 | CSASPGYSYEQYF | TGCAGTGCTAGTCCTGGGTACTCCTACGAGCAGTACTTC
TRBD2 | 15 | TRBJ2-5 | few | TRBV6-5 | CASSPIAGAVETQYF | TGTGCCAGCAGTCCCATAGCGGGAGCTGTGGAGACCCAGTACTTC
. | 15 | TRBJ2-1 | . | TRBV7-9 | CASRPRRGPYNEQFF | TGTGCCAGCAGGCCCAGGAGGGGGCCCTACAATGAGCAGTTCTTC
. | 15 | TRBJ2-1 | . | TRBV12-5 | CASGQGHSSYNEQFF | TGTGCTAGTGGTCAGGGACATAGCTCCTACAATGAGCAGTTCTTC
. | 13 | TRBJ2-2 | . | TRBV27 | CASSLWPPGELFF | TGTGCCAGCAGTTTATGGCCCCCCGGGGAGCTGTTTTTT
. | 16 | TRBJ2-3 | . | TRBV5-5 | CASSLDSTRGLDTQYF | TGTGCCAGCAGCTTGGATTCGACGAGGGGCCTCGATACGCAGTATTTT
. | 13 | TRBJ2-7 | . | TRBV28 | CASSFGNSHEQYF | TGTGCCAGCAGTTTCGGCAATTCCCACGAGCAGTACTTC
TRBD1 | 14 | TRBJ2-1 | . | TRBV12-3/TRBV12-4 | CASALMGQGDEQFF | TGTGCCAGCGCCCTTATGGGACAGGGGGATGAGCAGTTCTTC
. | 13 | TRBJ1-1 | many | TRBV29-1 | CSVVGTGNTEAFF | TGCAGCGTTGTGGGGACCGGGAACACTGAAGCTTTCTTT
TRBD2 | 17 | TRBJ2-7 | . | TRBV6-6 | CASSYDGASGSFYEQYF | TGTGCCAGCAGTTACGATGGCGCTAGCGGGAGTTTCTACGAGCAGTACTTC
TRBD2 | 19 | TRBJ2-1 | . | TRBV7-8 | CASSSRSLGLAGEGNEQFF | TGTGCCAGCAGCTCCCGGTCATTAGGGCTAGCGGGAGAGGGGAATGAGCAGTTCTTC
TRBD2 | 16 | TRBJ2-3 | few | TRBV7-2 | CASSLGALAGSDTQYF | TGTGCCAGCAGCTTAGGGGCCCTAGCGGGATCAGATACGCAGTATTTT
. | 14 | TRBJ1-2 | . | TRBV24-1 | CATSDLPKHYGYTF | TGTGCCACCAGTGATTTGCCCAAGCACTATGGCTACACCTTC
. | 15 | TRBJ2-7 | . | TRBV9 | CASSVGAGGTYEQYF | TGTGCCAGCAGCGTAGGGGCGGGCGGAACCTACGAGCAGTACTTC
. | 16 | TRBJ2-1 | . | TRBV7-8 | CASSLMSSRAHNEQFF | TGTGCCAGCAGCTTAATGAGCTCGAGAGCTCACAATGAGCAGTTCTTC
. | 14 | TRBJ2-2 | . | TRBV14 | CASNSQQKTGELFF | TGTGCCAGTAACAGCCAGCAGAAGACCGGGGAGCTGTTTTTT